Described below is a single T cell receptor (beta chain) sequence and its context. Antigen: not known. Each subset's genomic DNA was shared equally among a number of immunoSEQ plates. Data came from immunoSEQ multiplex PCR; TCRdb stores just in-frame clones and leaves some out. This table has approximately 2,300,000 clones, 85% to 95% appearing once. The data belong to a study of shared clonotypes between healthy human individuals. Study findings and constraints: Larger richness was generally estimated for naive than memory subsets. The sole specimen, blood, was sampled, and tissue repertoires likely differ. In the sorted subsets, rarefaction showed sequencing was incomplete despite large depth.

The CDR3 is 14 residues long. V was pared by 0 bases and J by 5 bases, with 12 bases between. Germline lookup yields CDR1 SGHRS and CDR2 YFSETQ. Sequencing was performed on naive CD4+ T cells from PBMCs. The sample's subset: CD45RA+ positively selected. The sequence was obtained from a man aged 18 to 30 in good health. Some clones in this sample may be carry-over from other donors' samples. The V and J genes are TRBV5-1 and TRBJ2-7, with D perhaps matching TRBD1 or TRBD2 (5 bases each). CDR3 DNA: TGCGCCAGCAGCTTGGAGGGACGAGGACACGAGCAGTACTTC. Residues: CASSLEGRGHEQYF.